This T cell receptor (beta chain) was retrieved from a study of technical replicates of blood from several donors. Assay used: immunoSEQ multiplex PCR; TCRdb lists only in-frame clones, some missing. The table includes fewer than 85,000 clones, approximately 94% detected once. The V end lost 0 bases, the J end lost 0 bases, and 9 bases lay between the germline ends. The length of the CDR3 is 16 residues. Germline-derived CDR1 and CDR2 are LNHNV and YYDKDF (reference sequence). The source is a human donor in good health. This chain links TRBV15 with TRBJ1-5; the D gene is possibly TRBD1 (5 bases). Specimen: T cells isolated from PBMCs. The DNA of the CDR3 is TGTGCCACCAGCAGAGATCCAGGGAATAGCAATCAGCCCCAGCATTTT. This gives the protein CATSRDPGNSNQPQHF. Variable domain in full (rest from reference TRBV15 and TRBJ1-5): DAMVIQNPRYQVTQFGKPVTLSCSQTLNHNVMYWYQQKSSQAPKLLFHYYDKDFNNEADTPDNFQSRRPNTSFCFLDIRSPGLGDTAMYLCATSRDPGNSNQPQHFGDGTRLSIL.